Listed here are 6 T cell receptor beta chains from one sample, sequenced in a study of cytomegalovirus exposure and HLA in healthy donors. Both 60 Vbeta primers and 13 Jbeta primers went into the PCR. Clones were read by immunoSEQ multiplex PCR, and TCRdb kept only the in-frame ones, dropping some. The profile shows approximately 130,000 clones, over 75% of them singletons. The sequenced material came from PBMCs. The receptors come from a boy aged 5-17 years in good health and CMV-seronegative.

This clone was recorded a few times. The chain links TRBV6-4 to TRBJ2-1, with 9 nucleotides matching TRBD1. The CDR3 is 16 residues long. Germline CDR1 is MRHNA and CDR2 is SNTAGT. Trimming took 4 bases from V and 1 from J; bases not matched to a gene: 5. The CDR3 sequence: CASSVSTGGSYNEQFF. The DNA for the CDR3 is TGTGCCAGCAGTGTATCGACAGGGGGATCCTACAATGAGCAGTTCTTC.

The chain has TRBV5-1 and TRBJ2-1, with 7 bases lining up with TRBD2. This CDR3 has 12 residues. Trimming cost V 5 bases and J 8 bases; bases outside gene matches: 4. Germline assignment: CDR1 SGHRS and CDR2 YFSETQ. The CDR3 loop is CASRLREHEQFF. CDR3 bases: TGCGCCAGCAGGTTGCGGGAGCATGAGCAGTTCTTC.

The rearrangement links TRBV6-5 to TRBJ1-5; TRBD1 matches 9 bases. The CDR3 totals 15 residues. Per the germline V gene, CDR1 is MNHEY and CDR2 is SVGAGI. V was clipped by 6 bases and J by 7 bases; unmatched bases: 10. CDR3 in DNA: TGTGCCAGCAGCCGCCGAGGGGACAGGGACCAGCCCCAGCATTTT. Protein sequence: CASSRRGDRDQPQHF.

For the CDR3, the DNA is TGTGCCAGCAGTGAAGGCGGCACCCTGGGCTACACCTTC. Its protein is CASSEGGTLGYTF. The gene calls are TRBV6-4 and TRBJ1-2, with no clear D. The CDR3 is made up of 13 amino acids. The germline V gene has CDR1 MRHNA and CDR2 SNTAGT. V shed 3 bases and J shed 8 bases, with 13 bases lying between them.

The CDR3 sequence is CASSQGVREETQYF. The CDR3 coding sequence is TGCGCCAGCAGCCAAGGAGTCAGGGAAGAGACCCAGTACTTC. J is TRBJ2-5 and V is TRBV4-3, with D maybe TRBD1 (5 bases). V dropped 1 base and J dropped 3 bases, with 9 bases sitting between them. The germline CDR1 and CDR2 sequences are LGHNA and YSLEER. The CDR3 runs 14 residues.

The rearrangement joins TRBV7-9 to TRBJ1-3; D possibly corresponds to TRBD1 (6 bases). The CDR3 spans 14 residues. Germline values: CDR1 SEHNR, CDR2 FQNEAQ (reference sequence). Between the trimmed V and J ends, which lost 5 bases and 4 bases, there was a span of 12 bases. The CDR3 nucleotides are TGTGCCAGCAGCCAAGCAGGGGACGGAAACACCATATATTTT. The encoded protein is CASSQAGDGNTIYF. Filled out from reference TRBV7-9 and TRBJ1-3, the complete variable domain reads DTGVSQNPRHKITKRGQNVTFRCDPISEHNRLYWYRQTLGQGPEFLTYFQNEAQLEKSRLLSDRFSAERPKGSFSTLEIQRTEQGDSAMYLCASSQAGDGNTIYFGEGSWLTVV.